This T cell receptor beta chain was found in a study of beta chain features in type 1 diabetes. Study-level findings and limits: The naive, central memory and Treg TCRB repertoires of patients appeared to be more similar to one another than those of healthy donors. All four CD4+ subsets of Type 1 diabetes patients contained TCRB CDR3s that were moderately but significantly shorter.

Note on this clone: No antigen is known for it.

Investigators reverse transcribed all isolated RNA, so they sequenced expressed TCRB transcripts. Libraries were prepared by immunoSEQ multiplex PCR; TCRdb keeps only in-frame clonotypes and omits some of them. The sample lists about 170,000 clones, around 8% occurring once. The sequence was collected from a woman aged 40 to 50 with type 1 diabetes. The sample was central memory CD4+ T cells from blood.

The CDR3 DNA reads as TGCGCCAGCAGCTTGGAATGGGACAACTCCTACGAGCAGTACTTC. This codes for CASSLEWDNSYEQYF. The chain is built from TRBV5-1 and TRBJ2-7; a weak D match, TRBD1 (6 bases). Germline V CDR1 and CDR2: SGHRS, YFSETQ. The CDR3 is made up of 15 amino acids. Trimming removed 0 bases from V and 0 bases from J, with 10 bases in between.